These 17 T cell receptor beta chains originate from one sample sequenced in a study of blood T cell repertoires in COVID-19. Produced via immunoSEQ multiplex PCR; TCRdb's table is partial and in-frame only. This sample has roughly 190,000 clones, with approximately 87% found just once. The specimen was peripheral blood. These receptors all stem from a woman aged 60-75 years with COVID-19, enrolled during active disease.

The chain is built from TRBV24-1 and TRBJ1-2; 9 bases fit TRBD1. Germline V gene sequence: CDR1 KGHDR, CDR2 SFDVKD. The CDR3 consists of 14 residues. The trim removed 4 bases at V and 7 bases at J, leaving 6 bases unmatched. CDR3 DNA: TGTGCCACCAGTGACCCCCGGGACAGGGTTGGCTACACCTTC. Translation: CATSDPRDRVGYTF.

J is TRBJ1-2 and V is TRBV19; 10 nucleotides match TRBD1. The CDR3 totals 16 residues. Germline CDR1 reads LNHDA; CDR2 reads SQIVND (reference sequence). The V and J ends lost 5 bases and 4 bases, in that order; junction bases with no gene match: 10. CDR3 in amino acids: CASSPPGDRGRYGYTF. CDR3 DNA sequence: TGTGCCAGTAGTCCTCCCGGGGACAGGGGTCGCTATGGCTACACCTTC.

The chain has TRBV9 and TRBJ1-3; no firm D call. V was cut by 2 bases and J by 1 base, with 7 bases left in between. Germline V lookup: CDR1 SGDLS, CDR2 YYNGEE. The CDR3 has 14 amino acids. This chain's CDR3 is CASSVTESGNTIYF. The CDR3, as DNA: TGTGCCAGCAGCGTCACAGAGTCTGGAAACACCATATATTTT.

The chain is built from TRBV9 and TRBJ2-2, with 9 bases identical to TRBD2. The CDR3 length is 15 residues. CDR1 and CDR2 from the germline V gene are SGDLS and YYNGEE. Trimming at V came to 0 bases and at J to 3 bases, leaving 0 bases not matched to a gene. CDR3 sequence: CASSVGLADTGELFF. CDR3 coding DNA: TGTGCCAGCAGCGTAGGACTAGCGGACACCGGGGAGCTGTTTTTT.

The CDR3 coding sequence is TGTGCCAGCAGTTTATCGTCAGGAGATACGCAGTATTTT. Its translation is CASSLSSGDTQYF. The chain joins TRBV12-3 or TRBV12-4 to TRBJ2-3; D gene unclear. CDR3 length equals 13 residues. Trimming pared 2 bases from V and 5 bases from J, leaving 8 bases between.

The chain employs TRBV5-4 and TRBJ1-2; D gene ambiguous. The CDR3 is 13 amino acids. V gave up 0 bases and J gave up 3 bases, with 6 bases separating them. The germline V gene has CDR1 SGHNT and CDR2 YYREEE (reference sequence). CDR3 residues: CASSLDTDYGYTF. The CDR3 DNA reads as TGTGCCAGCAGCTTGGACACAGACTATGGCTACACCTTC.

The genes are TRBV5-1 and TRBJ1-3, with unresolved D. The CDR3 length is 12 residues. V was pared by 7 bases and J by 4 bases, with 9 bases between. Germline V gene data show CDR1 as SGHRS and CDR2 as YFSETQ. The CDR3 region has the DNA TGCGCCAGCCGCTCGCGAGGAAACACCATATATTTT. This encodes CASRSRGNTIYF.

This clone was observed once. The chain is built from TRBV19 and TRBJ2-5; a possible D gene is TRBD2 (5 bases). Trimming removed 1 base from V and 5 bases from J, with 14 bases in between. This CDR3 has 15 residues. The V gene's germline CDR1 is LNHDA and CDR2 SQIVND (reference sequence). Here the CDR3 DNA reads TGTGCCAGTAGTATAGTTGCCCGAACGGGGGAGACCCAGTACTTC. This codes for CASSIVARTGETQYF.

The CDR3 sequence is CASSLGGQANYGYTF. CDR3 DNA: TGTGCCAGCAGCTTGGGGGGACAAGCTAACTATGGCTACACCTTC. V and J are TRBV5-4 and TRBJ1-2; tentatively, D is TRBD1 (6 bases). Germline CDR1 reads SGHNT; CDR2 reads YYREEE (reference sequence). The V and J ends lost 0 bases and 0 bases respectively, with 9 bases between them. This CDR3 is built from 15 residues.

The chain recombines TRBV19 with TRBJ1-2; 7 nucleotides agree with TRBD1. With 5 bases clipped from V and 4 bases from J, the junction kept 13 bases outside the gene matches. Germline CDR1 is LNHDA and CDR2 is SQIVND (reference sequence). CDR3 length: 16 amino acids. CDR3 sequence: CASSPRRQGLSYGYTF. CDR3 DNA: TGTGCCAGTAGTCCTAGGCGACAGGGTCTTTCCTATGGCTACACCTTC.

V and J are TRBV15 and TRBJ2-7; D possibly corresponds to TRBD1 (6 bases). Trimming cost V 5 bases and J 2 bases, with 13 bases left between them. The CDR3 has 14 residues. The V gene's germline CDR1 is LNHNV and CDR2 YYDKDF (reference sequence). This CDR3 reads CATSDYRVPYEQYF. CDR3 nucleotide sequence: TGTGCCACCAGCGACTACAGGGTACCCTACGAGCAGTACTTC.

This chain joins TRBV30 and TRBJ2-7, with 8 bases fitting TRBD2. J was trimmed by 3 bases and V by 2 bases; bases with no gene match: 6. This CDR3 comprises 14 residues. Germline CDR1 reads GTSNPN; CDR2 reads SVGIG (reference sequence). The DNA of the CDR3 is TGTGCCTGGAGTTCCCTGCGGGGGGACTACGAGCAGTACTTC. It specifies CAWSSLRGDYEQYF.

The chain links TRBV4-2 to TRBJ2-7; D perhaps matches TRBD1 (7 bases). Trimming left V 0 bases short and J 7 bases short, with 16 bases between. The CDR3 runs 15 residues. From germline, CDR1 is LGHNA and CDR2 YNFKEQ. As DNA, the CDR3 is TGTGCCAGCAGCCAAGATTTGGAGGGGGCTAGGGAGCAGTACTTC. It is translated as CASSQDLEGAREQYF.

V gene TRBV6-2 or TRBV6-3 combines with J gene TRBJ2-7, with unresolved D. Germline CDR1 MNHEY, CDR2 SVGEGT. With 2 bases removed from V and 3 bases from J, the gap between germline ends came to 8 bases. CDR3 length: 13 amino acids. The CDR3 coding sequence is TGTGCCAGCAGTTACGTACAGCTCTACGAGCAGTACTTC. Its translation is CASSYVQLYEQYF.

CDR3 residues: CASSMTGSTDTQYF. The CDR3 nucleotides read TGTGCCAGCAGCATGACAGGGTCCACAGATACGCAGTATTTT. The gene calls are TRBV7-2 and TRBJ2-3; 7 bases line up with TRBD1. The germline V gene encodes CDR1 SGHTA and CDR2 FQGNSA. J lost 2 bases, V lost 5 bases, and 4 bases had no gene match. The CDR3 sequence is 14 residues long.

V is TRBV4-1 and J is TRBJ1-4, with D maybe TRBD1 (6 bases). In germline, CDR1 is MGHRA, CDR2 YSYEKL. V was shortened by 6 bases and J by 7 bases, with 12 bases between the two germline ends. The CDR3 spans 13 residues. As DNA, the CDR3 is TGCGCCAGCAGTTGGAACAGGGTTGAAAAACTGTTTTTT. It is translated as CASSWNRVEKLFF.

The chain combines TRBV4-3 with TRBJ1-2; TRBD1 agrees at 10 bases. This CDR3 contains 15 residues. J gave up 7 bases and V 0 bases, and 5 bases lay outside the gene matches. Germline-derived CDR1 and CDR2 are LGHNA and YSLEER. CDR3 sequence reads: CASSQEVDRGSGYTF. The CDR3 region has the DNA TGCGCCAGCAGCCAAGAGGTGGACAGGGGGTCTGGCTACACCTTC.